This T cell receptor beta chain appears in the sequencing data of a study of shared clonotypes between healthy human individuals. Study-wide results and limits: Donors were few, which limited the genetic and exposure-history diversity represented. Four donors shared 4.5% to 6.5% of their naive CD4 clonotypes.

Of note for this clone: As yet, its antigen is unknown.

Trimming pared 6 bases from V and 4 bases from J, leaving 13 bases between. This CDR3 is 14 amino acids long. Germline CDR1 SNHLY, CDR2 FYNNEI. The authors' processing: Filtering differed, since immunoSEQ gave only junction sequences and no quality scores. Clones were sequenced by immunoSEQ multiplex PCR, and TCRdb holds only the in-frame ones, with some missing. V, J and clone size are those of that table, while D and trimming were read from the DNA. The sample lists 2 million to 3 million clones, over 85% seen once, with about 0.38% in the top ten. The receptor was isolated from a man younger than 30 in good health. Some clones in this sample may be carry-over from other donors' samples. Sequencing was carried out using naive CD4+ T cells from PBMCs. Subset here: CD45RA+ positively selected. The genes are TRBV2 and TRBJ2-4; weak D call: TRBD2 (6 bases). DNA of the CDR3: TGTGCCAGCAGCTACGCCGGGGGTAAAAACATTCAGTACTTC. It translates to CASSYAGGKNIQYF.